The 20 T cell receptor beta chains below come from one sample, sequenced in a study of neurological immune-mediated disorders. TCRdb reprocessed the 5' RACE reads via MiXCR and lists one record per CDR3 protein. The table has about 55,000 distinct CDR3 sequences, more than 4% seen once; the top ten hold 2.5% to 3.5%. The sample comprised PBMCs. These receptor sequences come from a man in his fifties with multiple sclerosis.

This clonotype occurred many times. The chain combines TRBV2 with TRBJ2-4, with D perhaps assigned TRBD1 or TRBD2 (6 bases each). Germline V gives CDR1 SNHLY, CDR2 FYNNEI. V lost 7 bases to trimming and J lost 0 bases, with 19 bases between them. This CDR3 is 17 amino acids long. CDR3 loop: CASTEGRGEGAKNIQYF. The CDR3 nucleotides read TGTGCCAGCACCGAGGGTAGGGGGGAAGGAGCCAAAAACATTCAGTACTTC.

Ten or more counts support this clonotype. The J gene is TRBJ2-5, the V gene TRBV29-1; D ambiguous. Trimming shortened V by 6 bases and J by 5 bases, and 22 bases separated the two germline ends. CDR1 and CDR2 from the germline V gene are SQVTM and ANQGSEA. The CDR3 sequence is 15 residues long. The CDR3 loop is CSVVFSLLHGETQYF. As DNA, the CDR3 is TGCAGCGTAGTTTTTTCGCTCCTCCACGGGGAGACCCAGTACTTC.

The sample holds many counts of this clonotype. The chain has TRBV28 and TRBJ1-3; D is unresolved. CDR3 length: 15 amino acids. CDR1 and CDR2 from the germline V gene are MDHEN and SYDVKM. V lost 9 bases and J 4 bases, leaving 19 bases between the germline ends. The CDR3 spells CASLMVAAGGNTIYF. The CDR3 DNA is TGTGCCAGTTTGATGGTGGCCGCAGGAGGAAACACCATATATTTT.

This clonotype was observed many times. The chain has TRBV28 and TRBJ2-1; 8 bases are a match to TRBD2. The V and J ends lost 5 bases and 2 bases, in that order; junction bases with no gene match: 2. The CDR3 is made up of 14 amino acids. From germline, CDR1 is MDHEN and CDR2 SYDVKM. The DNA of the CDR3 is TGTGCCAGCAGTGGCGGGGGGACCTACAATGAGCAGTTCTTC. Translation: CASSGGGTYNEQFF.

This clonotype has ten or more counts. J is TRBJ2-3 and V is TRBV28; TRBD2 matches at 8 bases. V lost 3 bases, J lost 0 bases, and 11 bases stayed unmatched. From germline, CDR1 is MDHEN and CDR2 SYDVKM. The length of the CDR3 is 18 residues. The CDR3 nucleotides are TGTGCCAGCAGTTTCCCCAGCGGGGGAGCCTATAGCACAGATACGCAGTATTTT. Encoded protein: CASSFPSGGAYSTDTQYF.

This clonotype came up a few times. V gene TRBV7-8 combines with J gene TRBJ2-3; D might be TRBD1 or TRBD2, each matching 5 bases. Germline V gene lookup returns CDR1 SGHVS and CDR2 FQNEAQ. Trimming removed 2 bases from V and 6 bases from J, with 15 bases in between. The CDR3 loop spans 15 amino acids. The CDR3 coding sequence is TGTGCCAGCAGCTTAAATTGGGGGACCCGGGATACGCAGTATTTT. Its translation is CASSLNWGTRDTQYF. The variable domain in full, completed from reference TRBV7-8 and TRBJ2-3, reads GAGVSQSPRYKVAKRGQDVALRCDPISGHVSLFWYQQALGQGPEFLTYFQNEAQLDKSGLPSDRFFAERPEGSVSTLKIQRTQQEDSAVYLCASSLNWGTRDTQYFGPGTRLTVL.

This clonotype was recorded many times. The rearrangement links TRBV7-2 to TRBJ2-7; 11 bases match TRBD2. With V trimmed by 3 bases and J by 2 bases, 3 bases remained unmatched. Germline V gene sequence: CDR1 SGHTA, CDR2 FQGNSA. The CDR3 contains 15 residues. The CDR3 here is CASSLTSGTTYEQYF. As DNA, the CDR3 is TGTGCCAGCAGCTTGACTAGCGGGACCACCTACGAGCAGTACTTC.

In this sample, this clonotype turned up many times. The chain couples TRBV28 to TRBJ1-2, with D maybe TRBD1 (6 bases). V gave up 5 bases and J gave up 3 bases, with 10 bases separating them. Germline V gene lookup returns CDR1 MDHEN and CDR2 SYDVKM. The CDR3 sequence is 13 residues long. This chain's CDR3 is CASSPRGDYGYTF. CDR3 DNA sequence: TGTGCCAGCAGTCCAAGGGGGGACTATGGCTACACCTTC.

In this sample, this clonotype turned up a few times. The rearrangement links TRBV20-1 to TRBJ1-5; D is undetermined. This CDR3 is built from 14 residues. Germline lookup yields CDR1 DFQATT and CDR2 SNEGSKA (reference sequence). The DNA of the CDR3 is TGCAGCGCTCGGGTAACCTTTCGCGGTCAGCCCCAGCATTTT. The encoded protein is CSARVTFRGQPQHF.

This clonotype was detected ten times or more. The CDR3 loop is CASRTGGNEKLFF. The DNA for the CDR3 is TGCGCCAGCAGGACAGGGGGAAATGAAAAACTGTTTTTT. The chain joins TRBV5-1 to TRBJ1-4; 9 positions agree with TRBD1. J lost 5 bases, V lost 5 bases, and 1 base had no gene match. The CDR3 loop spans 13 amino acids. CDR1 and CDR2 (germline): SGHRS, YFSETQ.

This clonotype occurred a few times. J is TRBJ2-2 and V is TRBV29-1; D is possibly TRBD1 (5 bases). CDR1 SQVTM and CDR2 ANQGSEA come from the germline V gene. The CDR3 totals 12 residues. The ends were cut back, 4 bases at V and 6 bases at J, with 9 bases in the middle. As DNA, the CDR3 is TGCAGCGTTGGTTGGGGCGCCGGGGAGCTGTTTTTT. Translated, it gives CSVGWGAGELFF.

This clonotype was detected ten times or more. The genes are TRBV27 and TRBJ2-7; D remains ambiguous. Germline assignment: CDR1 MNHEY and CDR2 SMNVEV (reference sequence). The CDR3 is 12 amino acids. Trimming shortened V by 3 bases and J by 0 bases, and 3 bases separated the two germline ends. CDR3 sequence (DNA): TGTGCCAGCAGTTTTTTCTCCTACGAGCAGTACTTC. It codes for CASSFFSYEQYF.

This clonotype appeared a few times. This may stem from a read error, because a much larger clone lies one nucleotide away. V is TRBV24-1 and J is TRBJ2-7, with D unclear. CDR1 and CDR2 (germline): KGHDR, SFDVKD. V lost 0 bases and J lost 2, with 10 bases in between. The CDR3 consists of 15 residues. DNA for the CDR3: TGTGCCACCAGTGATTTGCCCAGGATAACCTACGAGCAGTACTTC. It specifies CATSDLPRITYEQYF.

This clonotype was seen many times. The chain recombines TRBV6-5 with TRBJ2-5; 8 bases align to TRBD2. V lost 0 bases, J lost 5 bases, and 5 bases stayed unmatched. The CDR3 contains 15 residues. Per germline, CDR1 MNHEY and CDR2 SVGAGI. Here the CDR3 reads CASSYSTGGPETQYF. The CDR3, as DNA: TGTGCCAGCAGTTACTCGACGGGGGGGCCGGAGACCCAGTACTTC.

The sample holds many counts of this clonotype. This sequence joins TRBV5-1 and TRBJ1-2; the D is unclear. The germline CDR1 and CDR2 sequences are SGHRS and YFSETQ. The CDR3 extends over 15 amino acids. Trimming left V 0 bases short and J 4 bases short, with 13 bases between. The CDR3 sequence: CASSLEPGVTYGYTF. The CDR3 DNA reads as TGCGCCAGCAGCTTGGAACCCGGGGTTACCTATGGCTACACCTTC.

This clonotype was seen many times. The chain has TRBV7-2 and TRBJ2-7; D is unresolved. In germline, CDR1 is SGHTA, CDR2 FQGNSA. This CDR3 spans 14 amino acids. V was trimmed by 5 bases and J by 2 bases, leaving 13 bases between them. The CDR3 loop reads CASSPSDRTYEQYF. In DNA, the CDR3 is TGTGCCAGCAGCCCCTCGGACCGAACCTACGAGCAGTACTTC. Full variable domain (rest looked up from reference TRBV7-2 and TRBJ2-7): GAGVSQSPSNKVTEKGKDVELRCDPISGHTALYWYRQSLGQGLEFLIYFQGNSAPDKSGLPSDRFSAERTGGSVSTLTIQRTQQEDSAVYLCASSPSDRTYEQYFGPGTRLTVT.

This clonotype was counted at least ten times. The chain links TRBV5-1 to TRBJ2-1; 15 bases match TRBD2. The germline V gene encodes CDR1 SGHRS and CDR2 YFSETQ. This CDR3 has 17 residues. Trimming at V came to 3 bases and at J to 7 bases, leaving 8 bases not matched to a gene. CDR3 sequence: CASSSGLAGGSWNEQFF. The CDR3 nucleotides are TGCGCCAGCAGCTCGGGACTAGCGGGGGGTAGTTGGAATGAGCAGTTCTTC.

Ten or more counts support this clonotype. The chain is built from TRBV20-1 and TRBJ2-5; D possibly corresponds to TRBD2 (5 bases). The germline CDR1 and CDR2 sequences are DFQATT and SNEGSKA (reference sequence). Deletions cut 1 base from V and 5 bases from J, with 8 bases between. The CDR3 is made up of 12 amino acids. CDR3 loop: CSARGADETQYF. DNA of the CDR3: TGCAGTGCTAGAGGAGCGGACGAGACCCAGTACTTC.

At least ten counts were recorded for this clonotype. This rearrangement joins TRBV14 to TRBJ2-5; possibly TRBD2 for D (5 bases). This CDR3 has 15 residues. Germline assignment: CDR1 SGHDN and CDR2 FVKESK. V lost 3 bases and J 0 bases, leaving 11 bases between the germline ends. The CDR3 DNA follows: TGTGCCAGCAGCCACAAAGCGGTGTACCAAGAGACCCAGTACTTC. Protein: CASSHKAVYQETQYF.

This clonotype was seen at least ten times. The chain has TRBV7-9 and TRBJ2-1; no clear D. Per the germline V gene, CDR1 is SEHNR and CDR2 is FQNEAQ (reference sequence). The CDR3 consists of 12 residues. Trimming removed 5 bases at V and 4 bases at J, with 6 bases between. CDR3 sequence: CASSEIYNEQFF. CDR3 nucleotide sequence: TGTGCCAGCAGCGAAATTTACAATGAGCAGTTCTTC.